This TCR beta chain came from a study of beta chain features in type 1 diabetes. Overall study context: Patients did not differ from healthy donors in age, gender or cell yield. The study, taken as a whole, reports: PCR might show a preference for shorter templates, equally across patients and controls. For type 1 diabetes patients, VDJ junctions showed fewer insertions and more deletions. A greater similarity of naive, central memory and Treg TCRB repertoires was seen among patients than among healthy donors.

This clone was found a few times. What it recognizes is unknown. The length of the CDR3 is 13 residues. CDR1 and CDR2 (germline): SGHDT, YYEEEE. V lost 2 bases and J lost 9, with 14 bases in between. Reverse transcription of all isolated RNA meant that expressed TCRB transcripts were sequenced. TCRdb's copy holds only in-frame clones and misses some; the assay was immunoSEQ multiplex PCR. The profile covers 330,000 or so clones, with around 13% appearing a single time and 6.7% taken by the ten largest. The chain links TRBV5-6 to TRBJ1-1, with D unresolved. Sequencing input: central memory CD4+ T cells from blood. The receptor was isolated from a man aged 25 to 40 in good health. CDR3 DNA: TGTGCCAGCAGCTTTGGAAGCCTAAGTAAAGCTTTCTTT. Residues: CASSFGSLSKAFF. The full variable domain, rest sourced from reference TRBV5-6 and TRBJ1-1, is DAGVTQSPTHLIKTRGQQVTLRCSPKSGHDTVSWYQQALGQGPQFIFQYYEEEERQRGNFPDRFSGHQFPNYSSELNVNALLLGDSALYLCASSFGSLSKAFFGQGTRLTVV.